The T cell receptor (beta chain) described here comes from a study of T cells in Graves' hyperthyroidism and ophthalmopathy. Findings and caveats of the study: Most thyroid clonotypes expanded above 0.001 were also detected in blood.

Diagnoses used clinical symptoms, serum thyroxine and TRAb, thyroid ultrasound and orbital computed tomography. The CDR3 is made up of 13 amino acids. Germline loops: CDR1 LNHDA, CDR2 SQIVND (reference sequence). V lost 10 bases, J lost 4 bases, and 10 bases stayed unmatched. In regard to this clonotype: Its antigen is as yet unknown.

TCR beta CDR3 regions were amplified from RNA transcripts. The TCR CDR3 first-round RT-PCR relied on the HTBI primer set. TCRdb processed the multiplex PCR reads anew with MiXCR; each CDR3 protein has one entry. The sample records some 530,000 distinct CDR3 sequences, about 20% being singletons. The sequence was collected from a woman in her 70s with Graves' ophthalmopathy. The sample taken for sequencing was blood. This chain connects TRBV19 to TRBJ2-7; 7 nucleotides match TRBD1. The CDR3 DNA reads as TGTGCCACCGCGACAGGGTTAAGGTACGAGCAGTACTTC. It encodes CATATGLRYEQYF.